This is a list of T cell receptor beta chains from one sample in a study of control samples from healthy donors and cancer patients. Clones were sequenced by immunoSEQ multiplex PCR, and TCRdb holds only the in-frame ones, with some missing. The table includes approximately 140,000 clones, roughly 90% detected once. The material sequenced was PBMCs. Receptors originate from a man aged 50 or older with head and neck cancer. CDR3s leave out the opening cysteine and the closing phenylalanine or tryptophan.

J: TRBJ2-5; V: TRBV12-3/TRBV12-4; CDR3: ASSLALLAQY
J: TRBJ2-7; V: TRBV28; CDR3: ASSPGLAGVPSYEQY
J: TRBJ2-7; V: TRBV20-1; CDR3: SATRELEQY
J: TRBJ1-4; V: TRBV3-1/TRBV3-2; CDR3: ASSQNPGQGNEKLF
J: TRBJ2-7; V: TRBV11-2; CDR3: ASSLEQGSEQY
J: TRBJ2-5; V: TRBV4-2; CDR3: ASSQVLAGTETQY
J: TRBJ2-3; V: TRBV5-1; CDR3: ASRTGTFFTPTDTQY
J: TRBJ2-7; V: TRBV2; CDR3: ASAPGNYEQY
J: TRBJ2-3; V: TRBV7-9; CDR3: ASSLGAGVVDTQY
J: TRBJ2-7; V: TRBV11-2; CDR3: ASSAASFSYEQY
J: TRBJ2-3; V: TRBV5-6; CDR3: ASSLGGGSTDTQY
J: TRBJ2-3; V: TRBV7-9; CDR3: ASSSGQSTDTQY
J: TRBJ2-7; V: TRBV14; CDR3: ASSRNVYEQY
J: TRBJ2-1; V: TRBV6-1; CDR3: ASSEYIRGSYNEQF
J: TRBJ1-2; V: TRBV6-2/TRBV6-3; CDR3: ASSPIDGGRGRYGYT
J: TRBJ1-1; V: TRBV5-1; CDR3: ASSDRRGDTEAF
J: TRBJ2-1; V: TRBV19; CDR3: ASSIMGGAGPGNEQF
J: TRBJ1-1; V: TRBV10-3; CDR3: ATTGVNTEAF
J: TRBJ2-3; V: TRBV6-5; CDR3: ASSYPENFPY
J: TRBJ2-1; V: TRBV7-2; CDR3: ASSLVRGLTYNEQF
J: TRBJ2-1; V: TRBV9; CDR3: ASSVGSGGPDEQF
J: TRBJ2-5; V: TRBV4-1; CDR3: ASSRGLAGGRETQY
J: TRBJ1-5; V: TRBV30; CDR3: AWSDTSNQPQH
J: TRBJ1-2; V: TRBV6-6; CDR3: ASSYVGTHGYT
J: TRBJ2-7; V: TRBV28; CDR3: ASSLPSVGALYEQY
J: TRBJ2-1; V: TRBV24-1; CDR3: ATSEGRGSYNEQF
J: TRBJ2-1; V: TRBV7-2; CDR3: ASSTGLAGNEQF
J: TRBJ1-6; V: TRBV18; CDR3: ASSPPSVSSYNSPLH
J: TRBJ1-6; V: TRBV7-9; CDR3: ASSLSGNSPLH
J: TRBJ2-5; V: TRBV3-1/TRBV3-2; CDR3: ASRLAGGFIETQY
J: TRBJ1-2; V: TRBV18; CDR3: ASSQMYRENYGYT
J: TRBJ2-7; V: TRBV6-5; CDR3: ASPGWDGAYEQY
J: TRBJ2-2; V: TRBV18; CDR3: ASSQLGELF
J: TRBJ2-5; V: TRBV13; CDR3: ASSIQETQY
J: TRBJ2-3; V: TRBV5-1; CDR3: ASSLGSATDTQY
J: TRBJ2-1; V: TRBV7-2; CDR3: ASSLGRLRGGPYNEQF